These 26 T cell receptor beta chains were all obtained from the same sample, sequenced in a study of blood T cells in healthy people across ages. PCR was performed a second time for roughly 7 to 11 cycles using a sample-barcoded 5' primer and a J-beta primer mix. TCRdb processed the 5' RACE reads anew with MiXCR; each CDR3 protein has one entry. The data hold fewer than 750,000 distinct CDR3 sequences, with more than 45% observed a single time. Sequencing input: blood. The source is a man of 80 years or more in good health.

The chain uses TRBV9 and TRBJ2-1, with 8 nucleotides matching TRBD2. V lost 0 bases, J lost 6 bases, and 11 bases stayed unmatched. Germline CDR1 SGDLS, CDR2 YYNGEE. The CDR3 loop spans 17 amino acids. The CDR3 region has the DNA TGTGCCAGCAGCGTAGCGGGAGGGGGTGTGGTGGGCAATGAGCAGTTCTTC. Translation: CASSVAGGGVVGNEQFF.

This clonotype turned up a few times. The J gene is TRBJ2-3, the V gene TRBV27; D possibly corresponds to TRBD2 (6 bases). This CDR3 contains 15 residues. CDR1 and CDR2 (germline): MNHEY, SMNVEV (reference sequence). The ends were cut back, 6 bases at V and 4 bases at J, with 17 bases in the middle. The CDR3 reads CASSLLAETADTQYF. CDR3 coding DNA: TGTGCCAGCAGCCTCTTAGCGGAGACTGCAGATACGCAGTATTTT.

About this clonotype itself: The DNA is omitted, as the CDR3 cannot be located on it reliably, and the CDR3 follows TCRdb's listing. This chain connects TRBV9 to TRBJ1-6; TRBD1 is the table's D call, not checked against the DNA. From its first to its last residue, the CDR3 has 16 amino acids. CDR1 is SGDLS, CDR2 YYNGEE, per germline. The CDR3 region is CASSVGFGISNSPPHF.

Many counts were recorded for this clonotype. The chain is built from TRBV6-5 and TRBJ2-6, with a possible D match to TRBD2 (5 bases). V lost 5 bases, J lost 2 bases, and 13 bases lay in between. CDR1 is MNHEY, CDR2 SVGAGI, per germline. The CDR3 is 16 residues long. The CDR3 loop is CASSPHRGTGANVLTF. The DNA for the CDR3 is TGTGCCAGCAGTCCCCACCGGGGTACTGGGGCCAACGTCCTGACTTTC.

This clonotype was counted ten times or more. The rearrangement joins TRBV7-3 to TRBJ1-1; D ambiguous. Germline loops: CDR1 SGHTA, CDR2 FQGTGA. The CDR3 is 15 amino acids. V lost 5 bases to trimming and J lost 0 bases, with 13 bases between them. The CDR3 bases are TGTGCCAGCAGCCTAGACGACGGAATGAACACTGAAGCTTTCTTT. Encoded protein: CASSLDDGMNTEAFF.

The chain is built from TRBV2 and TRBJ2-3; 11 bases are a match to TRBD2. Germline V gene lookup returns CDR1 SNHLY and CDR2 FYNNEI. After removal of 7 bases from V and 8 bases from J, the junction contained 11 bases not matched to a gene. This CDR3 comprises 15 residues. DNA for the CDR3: TGTGCCAGCACCCCGACGGGACTAGCGGTGGGTACGCAGTATTTT. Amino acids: CASTPTGLAVGTQYF.

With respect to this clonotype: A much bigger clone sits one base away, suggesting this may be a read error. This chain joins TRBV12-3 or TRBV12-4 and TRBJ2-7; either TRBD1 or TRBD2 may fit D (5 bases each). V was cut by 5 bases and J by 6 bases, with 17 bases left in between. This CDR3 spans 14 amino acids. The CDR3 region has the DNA TGTGCCAGCAGTGTCAGTCAGGGAGAGTCCGAGCAGTACTTC. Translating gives CASSVSQGESEQYF.

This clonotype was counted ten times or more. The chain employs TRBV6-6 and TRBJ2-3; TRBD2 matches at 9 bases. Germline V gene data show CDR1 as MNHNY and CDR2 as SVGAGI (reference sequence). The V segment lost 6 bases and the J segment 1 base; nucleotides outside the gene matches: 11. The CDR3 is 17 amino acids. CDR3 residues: CASSSTSGGRGTDTQYF. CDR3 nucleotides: TGTGCCAGCAGCAGCACCTCGGGCGGGAGGGGCACAGATACGCAGTATTTT.

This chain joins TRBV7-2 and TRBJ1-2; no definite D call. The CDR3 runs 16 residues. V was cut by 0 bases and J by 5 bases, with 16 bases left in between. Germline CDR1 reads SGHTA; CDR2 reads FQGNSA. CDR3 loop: CASSLALPGTGYGYTF. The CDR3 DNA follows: TGTGCCAGCAGCTTAGCTCTCCCGGGTACCGGGTATGGCTACACCTTC.

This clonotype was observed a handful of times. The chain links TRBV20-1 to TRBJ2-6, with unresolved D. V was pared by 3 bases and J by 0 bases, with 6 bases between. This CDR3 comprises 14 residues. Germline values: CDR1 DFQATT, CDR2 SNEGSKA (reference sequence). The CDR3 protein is CSARVTSGANVLTF. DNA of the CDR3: TGCAGTGCTAGGGTTACCTCTGGGGCCAACGTCCTGACTTTC.

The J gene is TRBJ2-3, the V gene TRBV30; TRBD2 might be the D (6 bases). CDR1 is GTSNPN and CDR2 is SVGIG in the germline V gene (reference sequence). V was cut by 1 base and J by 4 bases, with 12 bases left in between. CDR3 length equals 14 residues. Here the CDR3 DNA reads TGTGCCTGGAGTGAAGGGACTTCAGCAGATACGCAGTATTTT. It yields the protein CAWSEGTSADTQYF.

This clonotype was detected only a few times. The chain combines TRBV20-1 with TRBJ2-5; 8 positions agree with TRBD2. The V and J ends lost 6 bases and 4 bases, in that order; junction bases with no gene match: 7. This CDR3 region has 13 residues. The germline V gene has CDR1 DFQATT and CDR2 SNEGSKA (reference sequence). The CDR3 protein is CSARGGYGETQYF. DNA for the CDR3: TGCAGTGCCCGGGGGGGCTATGGAGAGACCCAGTACTTC.

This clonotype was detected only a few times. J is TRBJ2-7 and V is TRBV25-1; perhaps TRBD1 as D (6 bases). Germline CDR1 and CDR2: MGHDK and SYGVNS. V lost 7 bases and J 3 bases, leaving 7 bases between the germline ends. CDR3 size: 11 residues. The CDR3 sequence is CASKGVYEQYF. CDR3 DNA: TGTGCCAGCAAGGGGGTCTACGAGCAGTACTTC.

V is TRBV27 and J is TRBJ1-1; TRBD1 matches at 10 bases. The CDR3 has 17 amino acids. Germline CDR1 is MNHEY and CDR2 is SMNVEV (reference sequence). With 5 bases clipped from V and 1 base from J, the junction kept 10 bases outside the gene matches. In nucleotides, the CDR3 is TGTGCCAGCAGTCCACTCGGGACAGGGGAGGCGAACACTGAAGCTTTCTTT. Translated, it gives CASSPLGTGEANTEAFF.

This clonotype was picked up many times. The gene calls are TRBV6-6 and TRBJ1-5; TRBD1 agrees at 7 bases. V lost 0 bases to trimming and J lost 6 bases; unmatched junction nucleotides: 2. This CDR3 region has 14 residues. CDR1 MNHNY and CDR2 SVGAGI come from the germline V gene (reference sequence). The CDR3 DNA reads TGTGCCAGCAGTTACTCGCAGGGGGGTCAGCCCCAGCATTTT. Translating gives CASSYSQGGQPQHF.

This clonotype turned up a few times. CDR3 residues: CSARGGLVQRDEQFF. In DNA, the CDR3 is TGCAGTGCTAGAGGGGGCCTCGTTCAGAGGGATGAGCAGTTCTTC. The chain carries TRBV20-1 and TRBJ2-1; D may match TRBD1 or TRBD2 (5 bases each). Germline CDR1 is DFQATT and CDR2 is SNEGSKA (reference sequence). The CDR3 has 15 amino acids. The V end lost 1 base, the J end lost 8 bases, and 18 bases lay between the germline ends.

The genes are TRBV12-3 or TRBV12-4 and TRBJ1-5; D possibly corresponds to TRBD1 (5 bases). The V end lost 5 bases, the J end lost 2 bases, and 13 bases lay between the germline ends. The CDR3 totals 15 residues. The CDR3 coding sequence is TGTGCCAGCAGTGCAGGGAGGTCGGGCAATCAGCCCCAGCATTTT. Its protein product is CASSAGRSGNQPQHF.

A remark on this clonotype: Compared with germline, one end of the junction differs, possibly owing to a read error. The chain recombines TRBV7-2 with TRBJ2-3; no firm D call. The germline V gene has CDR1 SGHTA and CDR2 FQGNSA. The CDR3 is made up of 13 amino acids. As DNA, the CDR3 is TGTGCCAGCAGCCTAGGTTTCCCAGATACGCGGTATTTT. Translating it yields CASSLGFPDTRYF.

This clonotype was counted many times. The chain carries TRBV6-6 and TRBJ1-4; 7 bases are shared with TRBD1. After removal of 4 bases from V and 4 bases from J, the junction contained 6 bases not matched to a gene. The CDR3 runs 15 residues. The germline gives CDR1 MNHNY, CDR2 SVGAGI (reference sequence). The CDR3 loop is CASSSLTGRNEKLFF. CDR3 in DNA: TGTGCCAGCAGTTCTCTGACAGGGCGTAATGAAAAACTGTTTTTT.

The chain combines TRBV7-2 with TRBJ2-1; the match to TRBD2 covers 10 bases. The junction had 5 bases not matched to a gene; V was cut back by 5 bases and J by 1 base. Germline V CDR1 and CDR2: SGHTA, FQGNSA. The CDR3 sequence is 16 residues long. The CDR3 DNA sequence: TGTGCCAGCAGCCCAGCTAGCGGGGGATCCTACAATGAGCAGTTCTTC. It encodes CASSPASGGSYNEQFF.

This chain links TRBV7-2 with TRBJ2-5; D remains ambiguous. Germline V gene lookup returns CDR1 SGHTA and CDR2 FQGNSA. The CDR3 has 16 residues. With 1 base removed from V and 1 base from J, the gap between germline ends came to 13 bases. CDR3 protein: CASSLDGSRRQETQYF. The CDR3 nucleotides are TGTGCCAGCAGCTTAGACGGTTCCAGACGCCAAGAGACCCAGTACTTC.

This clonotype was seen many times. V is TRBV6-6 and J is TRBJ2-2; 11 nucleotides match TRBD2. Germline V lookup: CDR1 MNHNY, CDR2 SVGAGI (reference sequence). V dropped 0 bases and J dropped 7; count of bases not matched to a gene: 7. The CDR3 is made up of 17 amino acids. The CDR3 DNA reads TGTGCCAGCAGTTACTCGCAACTAGCGGGGGCGGGCGGGGAGCTGTTTTTT. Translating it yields CASSYSQLAGAGGELFF.

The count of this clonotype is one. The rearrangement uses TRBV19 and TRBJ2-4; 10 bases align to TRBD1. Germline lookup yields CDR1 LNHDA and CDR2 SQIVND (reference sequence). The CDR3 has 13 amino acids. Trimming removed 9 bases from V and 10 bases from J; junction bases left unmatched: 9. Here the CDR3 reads CASSEGQGLIQYF. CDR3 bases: TGTGCCAGCAGTGAGGGACAGGGGTTGATTCAGTACTTC. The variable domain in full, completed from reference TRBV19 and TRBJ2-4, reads DGGITQSPKYLFRKEGQNVTLSCEQNLNHDAMYWYRQDPGQGLRLIYYSQIVNDFQKGDIAEGYSVSREKKESFPLTVTSAQKNPTAFYLCASSEGQGLIQYFGAGTRLSVL.

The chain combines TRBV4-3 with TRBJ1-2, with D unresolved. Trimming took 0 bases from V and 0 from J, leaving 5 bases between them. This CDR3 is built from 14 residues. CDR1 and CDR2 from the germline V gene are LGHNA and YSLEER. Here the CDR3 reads CASSQDAANYGYTF. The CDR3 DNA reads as TGCGCCAGCAGCCAAGATGCGGCTAACTATGGCTACACCTTC.

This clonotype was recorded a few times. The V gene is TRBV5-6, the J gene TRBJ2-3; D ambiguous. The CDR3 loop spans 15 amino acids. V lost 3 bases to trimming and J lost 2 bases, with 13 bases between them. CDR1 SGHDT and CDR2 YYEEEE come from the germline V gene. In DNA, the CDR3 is TGTGCCAGCAGCTCCCCCCGACGAGACACAGATACGCAGTATTTT. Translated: CASSSPRRDTDTQYF.

CDR3 DNA sequence: TGCAGCGTTGAGGGCCGGGGGGGAATTTACAATGAGCAGTTCTTC. Protein product: CSVEGRGGIYNEQFF. V gene TRBV29-1 combines with J gene TRBJ2-1; 8 nucleotides align to TRBD2. Germline V gene lookup returns CDR1 SQVTM and CDR2 ANQGSEA. The V and J ends lost 3 bases and 4 bases, in that order; junction bases with no gene match: 8. This CDR3 contains 15 residues.